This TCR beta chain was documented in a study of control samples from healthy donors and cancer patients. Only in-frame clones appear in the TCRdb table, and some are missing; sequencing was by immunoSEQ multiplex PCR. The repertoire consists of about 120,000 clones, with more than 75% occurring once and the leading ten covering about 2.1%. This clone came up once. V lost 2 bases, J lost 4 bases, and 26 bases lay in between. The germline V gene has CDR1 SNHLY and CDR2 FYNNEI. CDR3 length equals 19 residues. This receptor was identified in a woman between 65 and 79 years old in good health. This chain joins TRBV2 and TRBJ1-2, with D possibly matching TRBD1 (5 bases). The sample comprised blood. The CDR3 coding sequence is TGTGCCAGCAGTGAAAGGTGGGCAGGGCCTTCCTATCCTAGCTATGGCTACACCTTC. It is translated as CASSERWAGPSYPSYGYTF.